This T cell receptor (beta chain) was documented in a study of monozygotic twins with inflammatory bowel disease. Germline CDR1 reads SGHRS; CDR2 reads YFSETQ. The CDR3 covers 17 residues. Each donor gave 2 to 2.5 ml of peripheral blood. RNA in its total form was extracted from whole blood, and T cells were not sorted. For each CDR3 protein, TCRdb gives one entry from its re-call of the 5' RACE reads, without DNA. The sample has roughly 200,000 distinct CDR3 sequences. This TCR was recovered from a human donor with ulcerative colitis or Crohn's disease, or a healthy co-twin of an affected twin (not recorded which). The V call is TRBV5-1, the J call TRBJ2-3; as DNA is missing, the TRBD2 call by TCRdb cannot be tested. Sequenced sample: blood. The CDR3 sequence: CASSLAEGSGSTDTQYF.